What follows describes a single T cell receptor (beta chain). The clone's antigen remains unknown. Within one base of it there is no much larger clone, and no base qualities were kept. Synthetic TCR analog templates were spiked into each PCR to estimate absolute template abundance from read counts. TCRbeta CDR3 regions were amplified from genomic DNA with bias-controlled V and J gene primers using the immunoSEQ assay. Sequencing of rearranged TCRbeta segments was done at approximately 20X coverage. Per the source publication's procedure: Clustering was used to correct sequencing errors, and CDR3s were annotated against IMGT to assign V, D and J genes. Downstream analyses used only productive TCRbeta rearrangements and left out out-of-frame or stop-codon sequences. Clonality was computed as one minus Shannon entropy normalized by the log of the number of unique productive sequences. Clones differing between time points or between blood and tumor were identified by Fisher's exact test with Benjamini-Hochberg correction at adjusted p below 0.01. TCRdb provides this immuneACCESS table in a form limited to in-frame rearrangements. Some clones are lacking; in checked studies, under half of them reflect an unresolved V gene, and why the rest are absent is not known. Clone size and V and J calls were adopted from that table, with D and trimming inferred from the DNA. This sample lists 29,000 or so clones; around 87% were detected once. Clones ranked in the top ten supply 3.1% of the sample.

This sample was taken from a study of PD-L1 blockade in urothelial cancer (dated by TCRdb to between 2016 and 2019). Regarding the research as a whole: Therapy was started in the mid-2010s for all patients, and atezolizumab 1,200 mg was administered intravenously every 3 weeks. Progression-free survival longer than 6 months counted as durable clinical benefit, and TCR features were additionally tested against both progression-free and overall survival. An ECOG performance status of 0 or 1 was recorded for the patients, and 0 to 3 prior chemotherapy regimens had been received by the patients. Blood samples were analyzed at two time points: 3 weeks after treatment start (second dose) and 6 weeks after treatment start. About 85% of the roughly 29 patients were males with bladder-origin urothelial cancer, and about 65% of the roughly 29 reported a prior smoking history. Whole exome sequencing and RNA sequencing of pretreatment tumors were performed alongside TCR sequencing in the same patients. Approximately 30 patients had pretreatment blood TCR-seq, around 24 had at least one posttreatment blood collection, and around 24 had tumor TCR-seq. Eight to ten patients achieved durable clinical benefit and about 19 did not. Somatic, immune and clinical correlates of response to PD-L1 blockade with atezolizumab in urothelial cancer were the focus of an exploratory multi-omic analysis. Blood samples yielded a median of around 150,000 T cells and around 80,000 unique TCRs, with median clonality 0.080. TCR sequencing covered pretreatment tumor samples and matched, serially collected peripheral blood taken before and after atezolizumab treatment.

CDR1 and CDR2 are read off the germline V gene as SGHTA and FQGNSA. Germline trimming amounts to 0 bases on V and 3 bases on J, with 10 as the count of junction bases outside the gene matches. Measured from the cysteine to the phenylalanine, the CDR3 is 18 residues long. The CDR3 DNA has 54 bases and is translated from base 1. A cohort of about 30 patients with locally advanced or metastatic urothelial carcinoma, treated at Memorial Sloan Kettering on a trial protocol, was included. Peripheral blood mononuclear cells were collected pretreatment and during treatment, with between 1 and 8 total time points obtained per patient. The Qiagen DNeasy Blood extraction kit was used to purify genomic DNA from total PBMCs and tumor samples. PBMCs were collected pretreatment and during treatment and were isolated and stored as previously described. General findings and caveats noted by the study authors: Because the sample size was small (n ≈ 30) and many exploratory analyses were performed, the results are intended to be hypothesis-generating. Improved progression-free and overall survival was found to be associated with pretreatment peripheral blood TCR clonality below the median. At 3 weeks after the start of treatment, tumor-associated TCR clones in peripheral blood had expanded more in patients with durable benefit (n ≈ 23, p = 0.022).

The source material was PBMCs, sampled around atezolizumab (anti-PD-L1) treatment. The TCR originated in a man in his fifties with urothelial cancer. The rearranged segments are TRBV7-2 and TRBJ2-3; 9 middle bases align to TRBD1. The sequenced DNA is TGTGCCAGCAGCTTAGCCTCCGGGACAGGGCCTAAGACAGATACGCAGTATTTT. It encodes CASSLASGTGPKTDTQYF.